What follows are 24 T cell receptor beta chains derived from one specimen sequenced in a study of blood T cell repertoires in COVID-19. Libraries were prepared by immunoSEQ multiplex PCR; TCRdb keeps only in-frame clonotypes and omits some of them. This sample has a few hundred thousand clones, with about 89% found just once. Sequenced: PBMCs or T cells enriched from blood (not recorded which). Receptors originate from a man between 40 and 49 years old in a cohort exposed to, infected with or recovered from COVID-19 (not recorded which).

The chain uses TRBV3-1 (or the pseudogene TRBV3-2) and TRBJ2-2; no clear D gene. Germline V gene sequence: CDR1 LGHDT, CDR2 YNNKEL (reference sequence). V gave up 5 bases and J gave up 3 bases, with 16 bases separating them. The CDR3 has 16 amino acids. In nucleotides, the CDR3 is TGTGCCAGCAGCTCCCTAGGAGTTGCGCACACCGGGGAGCTGTTTTTT. It specifies CASSSLGVAHTGELFF.

The V call is TRBV5-8, the J call TRBJ2-2, with TRBD1 matching 9 bases. CDR1 SGHTS and CDR2 YDEGEE come from the germline V gene. The CDR3 is made up of 17 amino acids. With V trimmed by 4 bases and J by 3 bases, 10 bases remained unmatched. CDR3 sequence: CASSPGTGLGYTGELFF. In DNA, the CDR3 is TGTGCCAGCAGCCCCGGGACAGGGCTGGGATACACCGGGGAGCTGTTTTTT. Full variable domain (remainder filled in from reference TRBV5-8 and TRBJ2-2): EAGVTQSPTHLIKTRGQQATLRCSPISGHTSVYWYQQALGLGLQFLLWYDEGEERNRGNFPPRFSGRQFPNYSSELNVNALELEDSALYLCASSPGTGLGYTGELFFGEGSRLTVL.

This clone has a single count. The chain uses TRBV7-9 and TRBJ2-5; no firm D call. With 0 bases removed from V and 5 bases from J, the gap between germline ends came to 10 bases. CDR1 and CDR2 (germline): SEHNR, FQNEAQ (reference sequence). The CDR3 runs 14 residues. CDR3 DNA: TGTGCCAGCAGCTTAGCTAGCTCCCGGGAGACCCAGTACTTC. As protein: CASSLASSRETQYF.

The sample holds a few counts of this clone. The chain carries TRBV18 and TRBJ1-1; D may be TRBD1 (6 bases). In germline, CDR1 is KGHSH, CDR2 LQKENI. The CDR3 consists of 11 residues. The V end lost 6 bases, the J end lost 8 bases, and 10 bases lay between the germline ends. The CDR3 sequence: CASSDRLEAFF. The CDR3 DNA sequence: TGTGCCAGCTCGGACAGACTCGAAGCTTTCTTT.

The V and J genes are TRBV10-3 and TRBJ2-7; D might be TRBD1 (6 bases). In germline, CDR1 is ENHRY, CDR2 SYGVKD. This CDR3 is built from 15 residues. Trimming removed 3 bases at V and 3 bases at J, with 15 bases between. In nucleotides, the CDR3 is TGTGCCATCAGTGATTCACAGGGATCGGGCTACGAGCAGTACTTC. Amino acids: CAISDSQGSGYEQYF.

The chain recombines TRBV11-2 with TRBJ1-2; D is possibly TRBD1 (5 bases). The CDR3 runs 15 residues. Trimming took off 1 base at V and 8 bases at J, with 17 bases between the two ends. CDR1 and CDR2 (germline): SGHAT, FQNNGV. In DNA, the CDR3 is TGTGCCAGCAGCTTAGTCGACAGCTTTACAACAGGCTACACCTTC. Protein: CASSLVDSFTTGYTF.

This rearrangement joins TRBV14 to TRBJ1-2; D perhaps matches TRBD1 (6 bases). V was cut by 0 bases and J by 4 bases, with 15 bases left in between. This CDR3 spans 16 amino acids. CDR1 is SGHDN and CDR2 is FVKESK in the germline V gene. The CDR3 protein is CASSQDRQGLSYGYTF. CDR3 sequence (DNA): TGTGCCAGCAGCCAAGACCGGCAGGGGTTAAGCTATGGCTACACCTTC.

This sequence joins TRBV2 and TRBJ2-3; 10 bases are shared with TRBD2. With 6 bases clipped from V and 5 bases from J, the junction kept 20 bases outside the gene matches. Per germline, CDR1 SNHLY and CDR2 FYNNEI. There are 19 residues in the CDR3. The CDR3 bases are TGTGCCAGCAGGGGCATACGGACTAGCGGTTTCGGAATAAGAGATACGCAGTATTTT. This translates into CASRGIRTSGFGIRDTQYF.

This clone was seen once. The rearrangement uses TRBV2 and TRBJ2-7, with 8 bases fitting TRBD1. Germline V gene data show CDR1 as SNHLY and CDR2 as FYNNEI. The junction had 4 bases not matched to a gene; V was cut back by 6 bases and J by 0 bases. The CDR3 loop spans 14 amino acids. As DNA, the CDR3 is TGTGCCAGCAGGAGGGACAGGAGCTCCTACGAGCAGTACTTC. Protein sequence: CASRRDRSSYEQYF.

The chain recombines TRBV6-2 or TRBV6-3 with TRBJ2-1, with D perhaps TRBD2 (6 bases). This CDR3 region has 14 residues. Per the germline V gene, CDR1 is MNHEY and CDR2 is SVGEGT. V lost 4 bases, J lost 4 bases, and 11 bases lay in between. The CDR3 DNA follows: TGTGCCAGCAGTTTAGCGGTACATTACAATGAGCAGTTCTTC. Translation gives CASSLAVHYNEQFF.

About this clone itself: One end of the junction varies from germline; a read error may be responsible. This chain joins TRBV30 and TRBJ1-1; possibly TRBD1 for D (5 bases). The CDR3 extends over 12 amino acids. Germline values: CDR1 GTSNPN, CDR2 SVGIG (reference sequence). CDR3 DNA: TGTGCCTGGAGTAGAGGACACACCGAAGCTTTCTTT. Encoded protein: CAWSRGHTEAFF.

This clone came up once. The genes are TRBV28 and TRBJ2-7, with a tentative D call TRBD2 (6 bases). V was pared by 5 bases and J by 2 bases, with 7 bases between. Germline V gene data show CDR1 as MDHEN and CDR2 as SYDVKM. The CDR3 has 12 amino acids. The CDR3 sequence: CASSVAAYEQYF. In DNA form, the CDR3 reads TGTGCCAGCAGTGTAGCGGCCTACGAGCAGTACTTC.

The chain combines TRBV4-1 with TRBJ1-3; weak D call: TRBD1 (5 bases). Per the germline V gene, CDR1 is MGHRA and CDR2 is YSYEKL. The length of the CDR3 is 18 residues. V dropped 0 bases and J dropped 0 bases, with 15 bases sitting between them. The CDR3 is CASSQDPGRRDSGNTIYF. The CDR3 nucleotides read TGCGCCAGCAGCCAAGATCCAGGGAGGCGGGACTCTGGAAACACCATATATTTT.

This clone was picked up a small number of times. The chain carries TRBV5-4 and TRBJ1-2, with 8 bases lining up with TRBD1. J was trimmed by 3 bases and V by 2 bases; bases with no gene match: 6. Per germline, CDR1 SGHNT and CDR2 YYREEE (reference sequence). The CDR3 contains 15 residues. This CDR3 reads CASSFQGTGHYGYTF. CDR3 DNA sequence: TGTGCCAGCAGCTTTCAAGGGACAGGCCACTATGGCTACACCTTC. The whole variable domain, filled in from reference TRBV5-4 and TRBJ1-2, reads ETGVTQSPTHLIKTRGQQVTLRCSSQSGHNTVSWYQQALGQGPQFIFQYYREEENGRGNFPPRFSGLQFPNYSSELNVNALELDDSALYLCASSFQGTGHYGYTFGSGTRLTVV.

A few counts support this clone. The chain combines TRBV11-2 with TRBJ1-2, with D perhaps matching TRBD1 (6 bases). Germline-derived CDR1 and CDR2 are SGHAT and FQNNGV. Deletions cut 5 bases from V and 8 bases from J, with 12 bases between. CDR3 length: 12 residues. This CDR3 is CASSATGFGYTF. The DNA for the CDR3 is TGTGCCAGCAGCGCAACAGGGTTCGGCTACACCTTC.

In DNA, the CDR3 is TGTGCCAGTAGTACCACATGGACAGGGGTGAACACTGAAGCTTTCTTT. It is translated as CASSTTWTGVNTEAFF. The chain uses TRBV19 and TRBJ1-1; TRBD1 aligns across 9 bases. The CDR3 loop spans 16 amino acids. V dropped 4 bases and J dropped 0; count of bases not matched to a gene: 6. CDR1 LNHDA and CDR2 SQIVND come from the germline V gene (reference sequence).

V gene TRBV14 combines with J gene TRBJ1-6; D possibly corresponds to TRBD1 (5 bases). This CDR3 is 15 amino acids long. Trimming removed 4 bases from V and 7 bases from J, with 14 bases in between. Germline CDR1 reads SGHDN; CDR2 reads FVKESK. As DNA, the CDR3 is TGTGCCAGCAGCCGGGACTCCCTGGCCAATTCACCCCTCCACTTT. Translation gives CASSRDSLANSPLHF.

This rearrangement joins TRBV7-2 to TRBJ2-5; the match to TRBD1 covers 8 bases. This CDR3 has 15 amino acids. The germline gives CDR1 SGHTA, CDR2 FQGNSA. V was pared by 2 bases and J by 5 bases, with 7 bases of the junction left unmatched. Here the CDR3 DNA reads TGTGCCAGCAGCTTAATTCAGGGGGCTTATGAGACCCAGTACTTC. It yields the protein CASSLIQGAYETQYF.

The V and J genes are TRBV7-7 and TRBJ2-3, with TRBD1 identical over 8 bases. Germline values: CDR1 SSHAT, CDR2 FNYEAQ (reference sequence). The CDR3 spans 16 residues. The V segment lost 1 base and the J segment 5 bases; nucleotides outside the gene matches: 8. The CDR3 reads CASSLVAGGSVDTQYF. As DNA, the CDR3 is TGTGCCAGCAGCTTAGTAGCAGGGGGCTCGGTAGATACGCAGTATTTT.

V is TRBV5-4 and J is TRBJ2-3, with TRBD2 matching over 8 bases. This CDR3 region has 17 residues. From germline, CDR1 is SGHNT and CDR2 YYREEE (reference sequence). The V and J ends lost 4 bases and 9 bases, in that order; junction bases with no gene match: 19. Here the CDR3 DNA reads TGTGCCAGCAGCCTGGGGGGAGGGGGACTAGTGTATGGCACGCAGTATTTT. Its translation is CASSLGGGGLVYGTQYF.

The chain employs TRBV3-1 (or the pseudogene TRBV3-2) and TRBJ2-3; 8 nucleotides agree with TRBD2. Looked up from germline, CDR1 is LGHDT and CDR2 is YNNKEL (reference sequence). Trimming at V came to 2 bases and at J to 1 base, leaving 2 bases not matched to a gene. This CDR3 is built from 15 residues. The CDR3 sequence: CASSQPAGGTDTQYF. Here the CDR3 DNA reads TGTGCCAGCAGCCAACCAGCGGGAGGCACAGATACGCAGTATTTT.

The V gene is TRBV18, the J gene TRBJ2-3; no reliable D call. CDR1 is KGHSH, CDR2 LQKENI, per germline. Trimming pared 0 bases from V and 0 bases from J, leaving 7 bases between. The CDR3 extends over 15 amino acids. The CDR3 region has the DNA TGTGCCAGCTCACCACCAGCACCTAGCACAGATACGCAGTATTTT. Amino acid sequence: CASSPPAPSTDTQYF. The full variable domain, in which reference TRBV18 and TRBJ2-3 provide the parts outside the CDR3, is NAGVMQNPRHLVRRRGQEARLRCSPMKGHSHVYWYRQLPEEGLKFMVYLQKENIIDESGMPKERFSAEFPKEGPSILRIQQVVRGDSAAYFCASSPPAPSTDTQYFGPGTRLTVL.

The CDR3 sequence is CASSIAGANTGELFF. The DNA of the CDR3 is TGTGCCAGTAGTATCGCGGGGGCCAACACCGGGGAGCTGTTTTTT. The rearrangement links TRBV19 to TRBJ2-2, with D possibly TRBD2 on 7 matching bases. The germline CDR1 and CDR2 sequences are LNHDA and SQIVND (reference sequence). V lost 3 bases and J 2 bases, leaving 10 bases between the germline ends. The CDR3 sequence is 15 residues long.

The V and J genes are TRBV19 and TRBJ2-5, with TRBD1 identical over 7 bases. CDR3 length: 15 amino acids. The germline gives CDR1 LNHDA, CDR2 SQIVND (reference sequence). Losses at the gene ends were 5 bases for V and 0 bases for J; bases not matched to a gene: 6. CDR3 sequence reads: CASSPRDRDQETQYF. CDR3 nucleotide sequence: TGTGCCAGTAGTCCCCGGGACAGAGACCAAGAGACCCAGTACTTC.